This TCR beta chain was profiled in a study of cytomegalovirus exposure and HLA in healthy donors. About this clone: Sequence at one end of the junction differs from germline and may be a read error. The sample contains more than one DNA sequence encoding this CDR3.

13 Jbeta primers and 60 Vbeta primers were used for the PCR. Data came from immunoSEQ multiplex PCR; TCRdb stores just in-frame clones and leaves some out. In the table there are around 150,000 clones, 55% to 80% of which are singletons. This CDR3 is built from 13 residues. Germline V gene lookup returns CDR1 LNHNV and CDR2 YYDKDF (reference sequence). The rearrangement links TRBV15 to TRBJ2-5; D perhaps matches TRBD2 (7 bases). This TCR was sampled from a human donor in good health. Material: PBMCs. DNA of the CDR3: TGTGCCACCGGGGGGGCGTCCCAAGAAACCCAGTACTTC. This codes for CATGGASQETQYF.